This T cell receptor (beta chain) was sequenced during a study of shared clonotypes between healthy human individuals. Study-level information: Each donor's CD4 naive and CD4 memory cells filled three plates apiece, CD8 naive two, and CD8 memory one.

Germline V lookup: CDR1 ENHRY, CDR2 SYGVKD. Trimming removed 8 bases from V and 4 bases from J, with 17 bases in between. This CDR3 has 14 amino acids. Into CD45RA+ naive and CD45RA-negative memory subsets, the CD4+ cells were split. Sequencing was performed with immunoSEQ multiplex PCR; in TCRdb, only in-frame clones are kept and a portion is missing. This sample has 2 million to 2.5 million clones; just over 90% occur once, and the top ten carry 0.35% to 0.45%. This TCR came from a man aged 18 to 29 in good health. Some clones in this sample may be carry-over from other donors' samples. The chain links TRBV10-3 to TRBJ1-1; D possibly corresponds to TRBD1 (5 bases). The sequenced material came from naive CD4+ T cells from PBMCs. Noted subset: CD45RA+ positively selected. The CDR3 protein is CAIGPTAGFTEAFF. The DNA for the CDR3 is TGTGCCATCGGCCCCACCGCAGGGTTCACTGAAGCTTTCTTT.